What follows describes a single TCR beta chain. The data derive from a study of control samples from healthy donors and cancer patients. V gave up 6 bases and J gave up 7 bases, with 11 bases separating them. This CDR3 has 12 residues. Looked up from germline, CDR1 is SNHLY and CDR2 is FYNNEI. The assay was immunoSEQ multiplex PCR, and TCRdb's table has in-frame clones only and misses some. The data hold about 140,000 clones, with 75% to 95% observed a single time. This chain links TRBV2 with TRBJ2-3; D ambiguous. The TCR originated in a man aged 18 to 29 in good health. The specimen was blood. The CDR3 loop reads CASSPDPYTQYF. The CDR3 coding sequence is TGTGCCAGCAGCCCGGACCCATATACGCAGTATTTT.